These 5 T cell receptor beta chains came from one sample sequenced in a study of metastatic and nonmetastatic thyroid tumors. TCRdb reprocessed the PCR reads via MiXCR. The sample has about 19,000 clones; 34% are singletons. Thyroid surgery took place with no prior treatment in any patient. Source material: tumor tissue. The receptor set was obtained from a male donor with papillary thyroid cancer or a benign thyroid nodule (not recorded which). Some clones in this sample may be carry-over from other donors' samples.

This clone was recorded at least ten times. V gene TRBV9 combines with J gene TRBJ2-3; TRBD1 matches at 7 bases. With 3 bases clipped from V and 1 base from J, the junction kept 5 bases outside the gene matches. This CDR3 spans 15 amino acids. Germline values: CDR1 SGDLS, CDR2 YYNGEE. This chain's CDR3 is CASSATQGGTDTQYF. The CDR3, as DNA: TGTGCCAGCAGCGCCACCCAGGGGGGCACAGATACGCAGTATTTT.

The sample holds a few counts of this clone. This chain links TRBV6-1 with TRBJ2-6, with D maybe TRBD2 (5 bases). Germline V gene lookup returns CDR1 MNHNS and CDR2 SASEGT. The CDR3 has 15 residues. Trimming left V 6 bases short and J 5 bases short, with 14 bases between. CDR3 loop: CASRPGGSWANVLTF. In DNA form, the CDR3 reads TGTGCCAGCAGGCCCGGAGGATCTTGGGCCAACGTCCTGACTTTC.

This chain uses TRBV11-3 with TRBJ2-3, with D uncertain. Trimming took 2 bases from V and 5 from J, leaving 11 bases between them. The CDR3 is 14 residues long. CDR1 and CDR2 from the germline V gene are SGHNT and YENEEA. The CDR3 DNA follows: TGTGCCAGCAGCTTAATAGGGTCCCTAGATACGCAGTATTTT. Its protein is CASSLIGSLDTQYF. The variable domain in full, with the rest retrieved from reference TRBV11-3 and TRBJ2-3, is EAGVVQSPRYKIIEKKQPVAFWCNPISGHNTLYWYLQNLGQGPELLIRYENEEAVDDSQLPKDRFSAERLKGVDSTLKIQPAELGDSAVYLCASSLIGSLDTQYFGPGTRLTVL.

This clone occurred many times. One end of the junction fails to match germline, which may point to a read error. This CDR3 is CASSAPGLGTDTRYF. CDR3 coding DNA: TGCGCCAGCAGTGCGCCGGGACTAGGGACAGATACGCGGTATTTT. V usage is TRBV10-1 and J usage is TRBJ2-3, with D perhaps TRBD2 (8 bases). The CDR3 consists of 15 residues. Germline V gene lookup returns CDR1 WNHNN and CDR2 SYGVQD (reference sequence).

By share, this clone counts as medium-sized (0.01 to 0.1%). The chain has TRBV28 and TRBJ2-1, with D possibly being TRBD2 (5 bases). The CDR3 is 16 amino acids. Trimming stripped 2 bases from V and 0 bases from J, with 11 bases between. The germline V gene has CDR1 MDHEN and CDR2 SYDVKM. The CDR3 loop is CASSLASPSSYNEQFF. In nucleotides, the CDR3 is TGTGCCAGCAGTTTAGCTAGCCCGAGCTCCTACAATGAGCAGTTCTTC.